The 29 T cell receptor beta chains listed next were all sequenced from one sample in a study of blood T cell repertoires in COVID-19. The repertoire was sequenced with immunoSEQ multiplex PCR; TCRdb's copy has only in-frame clones and lacks some. The table shows 150,000 to 200,000 clones, with 85% to 90% occurring only once. Sequenced material: peripheral blood. All receptors derive from a man younger than 30 with acute or convalescent COVID-19.

The J gene is TRBJ1-3, the V gene TRBV12-3 or TRBV12-4, with TRBD1 as a possible D gene (5 bases). The CDR3 length is 12 residues. V was shortened by 4 bases and J by 6 bases, with 7 bases between the two germline ends. CDR3 amino acids: CASSSGQNTIYF. CDR3 coding DNA: TGTGCCAGCAGTTCAGGGCAAAACACCATATATTTT.

This rearrangement joins TRBV9 to TRBJ2-1, with 15 bases identical to TRBD2. Germline assignment: CDR1 SGDLS and CDR2 YYNGEE. The CDR3 runs to 16 residues. V shed 2 bases and J 5 bases; nucleotides not matched to a gene: 2. CDR3 bases: TGTGCCAGCAGCGTCGGACTAGCGGGGGGGCACAATGAGCAGTTCTTC. Translated: CASSVGLAGGHNEQFF. The full variable domain, in which reference TRBV9 and TRBJ2-1 provide the parts outside the CDR3, is DSGVTQTPKHLITATGQRVTLRCSPRSGDLSVYWYQQSLDQGLQFLIQYYNGEERAKGNILERFSAQQFPDLHSELNLSSLELGDSALYFCASSVGLAGGHNEQFFGPGTRLTVL.

This chain connects TRBV2 to TRBJ2-1; 9 bases match TRBD1. After removal of 6 bases from V and 0 bases from J, the junction contained 6 bases not matched to a gene. The length of the CDR3 is 16 residues. CDR1 SNHLY and CDR2 FYNNEI come from the germline V gene. The CDR3 region has the DNA TGTGCCAGCAGGACAAGACAGGGGGGCTCCTACAATGAGCAGTTCTTC. Translated: CASRTRQGGSYNEQFF.

The rearrangement uses TRBV2 and TRBJ2-5; TRBD2 might be the D (7 bases). The CDR3 is 13 residues long. Between the trimmed V and J ends, which lost 8 bases and 5 bases, there was a span of 15 bases. Germline values: CDR1 SNHLY, CDR2 FYNNEI. CDR3 sequence (DNA): TGTGCCAGCCAATGGGGGGGGCCGGAGACCCAGTACTTC. This sequence encodes CASQWGGPETQYF.

The CDR3 loop is CASSEGTLGTYNSPLHF. The DNA of the CDR3 is TGTGCCAGCAGTGAAGGGACATTGGGCACCTATAATTCACCCCTCCACTTT. V and J are TRBV6-1 and TRBJ1-6; D may be TRBD1 (5 bases). The V gene's germline CDR1 is MNHNS and CDR2 SASEGT. With 1 base removed from V and 2 bases from J, the gap between germline ends came to 12 bases. The CDR3 loop spans 17 amino acids.

The CDR3 region has the DNA TGTGCCAGCAGTCTCCACTTGCCCCAGCATTTT. Amino acid sequence: CASSLHLPQHF. This chain links TRBV28 with TRBJ1-5; D not certain. Germline-derived CDR1 and CDR2 are MDHEN and SYDVKM. The CDR3 contains 11 residues. V shed 5 bases and J shed 9 bases, with 8 bases lying between them.

This sequence joins TRBV30 and TRBJ1-1; D gene unclear. Germline V gene lookup returns CDR1 GTSNPN and CDR2 SVGIG (reference sequence). With 1 base removed from V and 5 bases from J, the gap between germline ends came to 11 bases. This CDR3 has 13 residues. Here the CDR3 DNA reads TGTGCCTGGAGTGGCCGGAGATGGACTGAAGCTTTCTTT. This encodes CAWSGRRWTEAFF.

V gene TRBV19 combines with J gene TRBJ1-2; D might be TRBD1 (5 bases). The CDR3 length is 12 residues. V gave up 6 bases and J gave up 4 bases, with 9 bases separating them. Germline-derived CDR1 and CDR2 are LNHDA and SQIVND (reference sequence). The chain's CDR3 is CASSYRSYGYTF. CDR3 sequence (DNA): TGTGCCAGTAGCTACAGGTCCTATGGCTACACCTTC.

This chain's CDR3 is CASSFSLLAGGAADTQYF. The CDR3 coding sequence is TGTGCCAGCAGCTTTTCCTTACTAGCGGGGGGGGCGGCAGATACGCAGTATTTT. The rearrangement joins TRBV7-2 to TRBJ2-3; 13 bases match TRBD2. V was clipped by 3 bases and J by 4 bases; unmatched bases: 10. The CDR3 runs to 18 residues. The germline V gene has CDR1 SGHTA and CDR2 FQGNSA.

Only one count was recorded for this clone. V and J are TRBV19 and TRBJ2-5, with TRBD2 matching 7 bases. CDR1 and CDR2 (germline): LNHDA, SQIVND (reference sequence). CDR3 length: 14 residues. The V segment lost 5 bases and the J segment 2 bases; nucleotides outside the gene matches: 5. The CDR3 sequence: CASSVTSAQETQYF. Here the CDR3 DNA reads TGTGCCAGTAGTGTTACTAGCGCGCAAGAGACCCAGTACTTC.

This clone was seen a handful of times. This chain uses TRBV2 with TRBJ2-7, with a possible D match to TRBD2 (7 bases). V was shortened by 5 bases and J by 2 bases, with 16 bases between the two germline ends. Germline-derived CDR1 and CDR2 are SNHLY and FYNNEI. The CDR3 has 15 amino acids. The CDR3 spells CASSLGGAQAYEQYF. In DNA, the CDR3 is TGTGCCAGCAGTCTAGGGGGGGCTCAAGCCTACGAGCAGTACTTC.

A single count supports this clone. V gene TRBV18 combines with J gene TRBJ1-1; D ambiguous. The ends were cut back, 0 bases at V and 5 bases at J, with 19 bases in the middle. Looked up from germline, CDR1 is KGHSH and CDR2 is LQKENI. This CDR3 contains 17 residues. The CDR3 loop is CASSPPLEGVSLTEAFF. The CDR3 DNA sequence: TGTGCCAGCTCACCACCGTTGGAAGGAGTAAGTTTGACTGAAGCTTTCTTT.

The chain recombines TRBV10-3 with TRBJ2-3; 13 nucleotides match TRBD2. The CDR3 sequence is 16 residues long. J lost 2 bases, V lost 4 bases, and 3 bases had no gene match. CDR1 and CDR2 (germline): ENHRY, SYGVKD. Here the CDR3 DNA reads TGTGCCATCAGTGGGGGGACTAGCGGGGTCACAGATACGCAGTATTTT. It encodes CAISGGTSGVTDTQYF.

This sequence joins TRBV4-1 and TRBJ1-4; possibly TRBD1 for D (5 bases). V was clipped by 0 bases and J by 8 bases, with 13 bases between them. The CDR3 runs to 15 residues. Per the germline V gene, CDR1 is MGHRA and CDR2 is YSYEKL. CDR3 sequence: CASSQDRQGREKLFF. CDR3 sequence (DNA): TGCGCCAGCAGCCAAGATCGTCAGGGAAGGGAAAAACTGTTTTTT.

This chain uses TRBV6-5 with TRBJ2-1; TRBD1 agrees at 10 bases. Unmatched junction bases numbered 6, after V lost 6 bases and J lost 7 bases. The CDR3 length is 14 residues. Germline V gene data show CDR1 as MNHEY and CDR2 as SVGAGI. The CDR3 is CASSRTGGGNEQFF. The DNA for the CDR3 is TGTGCCAGCAGCAGGACAGGGGGGGGTAATGAGCAGTTCTTC.

The chain recombines TRBV7-6 with TRBJ1-5; possible D gene TRBD1, 5 bases. V lost 5 bases and J 6 bases, leaving 11 bases between the germline ends. Germline CDR1 is SGHVS and CDR2 is FNYEAQ. The CDR3 consists of 13 residues. The CDR3 DNA reads TGTGCCAGCAGCCCTGGGGGGGGTCAGCCCCAGCATTTT. Its protein is CASSPGGGQPQHF.

This rearrangement joins TRBV4-1 to TRBJ2-5, with a possible D match to TRBD1 (6 bases). Germline V CDR1 and CDR2: MGHRA, YSYEKL. The CDR3 extends over 14 amino acids. With 1 base removed from V and 6 bases from J, the gap between germline ends came to 12 bases. CDR3 nucleotide sequence: TGCGCCAGCAGCCAAGGACAGGTAGTAAAGACCCAGTACTTC. Translated, it gives CASSQGQVVKTQYF.

The CDR3 DNA follows: TGTGCCAGTAGTAGCCACAGGGAGAGCACAGATACGCAGTATTTT. Translated: CASSSHRESTDTQYF. This rearrangement joins TRBV19 to TRBJ2-3; D might be TRBD1 (6 bases). The CDR3 is 15 amino acids. Germline CDR1 reads LNHDA; CDR2 reads SQIVND (reference sequence). Trimming removed 4 bases at V and 0 bases at J, with 11 bases between.

This clone has only a few counts. The rearrangement links TRBV5-8 to TRBJ1-4, with D hard to call. V lost 4 bases to trimming and J lost 5 bases, with 18 bases between them. The CDR3 is 16 amino acids. CDR1 is SGHTS and CDR2 is YDEGEE in the germline V gene. Written as DNA, the CDR3 is TGTGCCAGCAGCGCGGGTTGGACCGACCAAAATGAAAAACTGTTTTTT. This translates into CASSAGWTDQNEKLFF.

The rearrangement links TRBV24-1 to TRBJ2-2, with TRBD1 identical over 7 bases. The germline CDR1 and CDR2 sequences are KGHDR and SFDVKD. V lost 5 bases to trimming and J lost 5 bases; unmatched junction nucleotides: 7. The CDR3 contains 15 residues. The DNA of the CDR3 is TGTGCCACCAGTGCCCGGGACAGAGAGACCGGGGAGCTGTTTTTT. This encodes CATSARDRETGELFF.

This chain joins TRBV24-1 and TRBJ2-4, with 8 bases that match TRBD1. The V and J ends lost 5 bases and 3 bases, in that order; junction bases with no gene match: 5. Per germline, CDR1 KGHDR and CDR2 SFDVKD. The CDR3 covers 15 residues. The CDR3 reads CATSGAGTGKNIQYF. The CDR3 region has the DNA TGTGCCACCAGTGGGGCCGGGACAGGCAAAAACATTCAGTACTTC.

The chain is built from TRBV3-1 (or the pseudogene TRBV3-2) and TRBJ2-1, with TRBD1 matching over 12 bases. The CDR3 has 15 amino acids. The V gene end was trimmed by 3 bases and the J gene end by 10 bases; junction bases not matched to a gene: 7. Germline V lookup: CDR1 LGHDT, CDR2 YNNKEL (reference sequence). For the CDR3, the DNA is TGTGCCAGCAGCCACCGGGGACAGGGGGCAGGGGAGCAGTTCTTC. Its protein product is CASSHRGQGAGEQFF.

V and J are TRBV7-3 and TRBJ2-2, with D hard to call. Trimming cost V 5 bases and J 2 bases, with 18 bases left between them. The germline V gene encodes CDR1 SGHTA and CDR2 FQGTGA. The CDR3 loop spans 17 amino acids. CDR3 nucleotides: TGTGCCAGCAGCGCCACCTCTTCGACTGGAAACACCGGGGAGCTGTTTTTT. This sequence encodes CASSATSSTGNTGELFF.

This clone was counted only a few times. V and J are TRBV4-2 and TRBJ2-3; TRBD2 matches at 9 bases. The CDR3 runs to 15 residues. V lost 6 bases, J lost 1 base, and 5 bases stayed unmatched. Per the germline V gene, CDR1 is LGHNA and CDR2 is YNFKEQ. The CDR3 here is CASRTIAGGTDTQYF. CDR3 DNA: TGTGCCAGCAGAACGATAGCGGGGGGCACAGATACGCAGTATTTT.

The rearrangement joins TRBV5-3 to TRBJ1-4; maybe TRBD1 (6 bases). TRBV5-3 carries the ORF label, with uncertain function. This CDR3 has 18 amino acids. Trimming shortened V by 0 bases and J by 8 bases, and 23 bases separated the two germline ends. The DNA for the CDR3 is TGTGCCAGAAGCTTGGCGACAGGAGGCCCTCCAAAAGGGGAAAAACTGTTTTTT. It encodes CARSLATGGPPKGEKLFF.

The V gene is TRBV7-2, the J gene TRBJ2-5, with TRBD1 as a possible D gene (5 bases). The V and J ends lost 5 bases and 5 bases respectively, with 18 bases between them. CDR1 and CDR2 (germline): SGHTA, FQGNSA. The CDR3 consists of 15 residues. The CDR3: CASSGQQGRRETQYF. Here the CDR3 DNA reads TGTGCCAGCAGCGGACAACAAGGGCGGCGGGAGACCCAGTACTTC.

V gene TRBV30 combines with J gene TRBJ1-5; D is uncertain. V lost 1 base to trimming and J lost 6 bases, with 13 bases between them. Germline CDR1 GTSNPN, CDR2 SVGIG (reference sequence). This CDR3 comprises 14 residues. CDR3: CAWSARQPLQPQHF. The CDR3 coding sequence is TGTGCCTGGAGTGCTAGGCAGCCTCTTCAGCCCCAGCATTTT.

The chain is built from TRBV5-1 and TRBJ1-2, with TRBD1 as a possible D gene (5 bases). From germline, CDR1 is SGHRS and CDR2 YFSETQ. The CDR3 is 17 residues long. The V end lost 0 bases, the J end lost 0 bases, and 15 bases lay between the germline ends. The chain's CDR3 is CASSLGGSRVANYGYTF. The CDR3 nucleotides are TGCGCCAGCAGCTTGGGCGGCAGCAGGGTAGCTAACTATGGCTACACCTTC.

The chain carries TRBV28 and TRBJ1-2, with 7 bases fitting TRBD1. The V gene end was trimmed by 2 bases and the J gene end by 3 bases; junction bases not matched to a gene: 9. Germline V lookup: CDR1 MDHEN, CDR2 SYDVKM. The CDR3 consists of 16 residues. As DNA, the CDR3 is TGTGCCAGCAGTTTAGGGTACGGGACAGACGACTATGGCTACACCTTC. Protein product: CASSLGYGTDDYGYTF.